This T cell receptor (beta chain) was profiled in a study of T cells in Graves' hyperthyroidism and ophthalmopathy. Deletions cut 6 bases from V and 6 bases from J, with 11 bases between. The CDR3 extends over 12 amino acids. Clinical symptoms, serum thyroxine, TRAb, thyroid ultrasound and orbital computed tomography informed diagnoses. Findings and caveats of the study: In blood, most of the thyroid clonotypes expanded above 0.001 were also present. Ophthalmopathy was distinguished from stable hyperthyroidism by 13 V-J signatures.

In this sample, this clonotype turned up many times. The antigen is undetermined. RNA transcripts yielded amplified TCR beta CDR3 regions. During a first-round RT-PCR of the TCR CDR3, the HTBI primer set was used. A single record per CDR3 protein comes from TCRdb applying MiXCR to the multiplex PCR reads. The table has about 600,000 distinct CDR3 sequences, around 15% seen once. The origin of this receptor is a middle-aged woman with Graves' ophthalmopathy. The sample comprised blood. The V and J genes are TRBV12-3 or TRBV12-4 and TRBJ1-1; D gene ambiguous. The CDR3 nucleotides read TGTGCCAGCAGCTCCGGGCCCGCTGAAGCTTTCTTT. This translates into CASSSGPAEAFF.